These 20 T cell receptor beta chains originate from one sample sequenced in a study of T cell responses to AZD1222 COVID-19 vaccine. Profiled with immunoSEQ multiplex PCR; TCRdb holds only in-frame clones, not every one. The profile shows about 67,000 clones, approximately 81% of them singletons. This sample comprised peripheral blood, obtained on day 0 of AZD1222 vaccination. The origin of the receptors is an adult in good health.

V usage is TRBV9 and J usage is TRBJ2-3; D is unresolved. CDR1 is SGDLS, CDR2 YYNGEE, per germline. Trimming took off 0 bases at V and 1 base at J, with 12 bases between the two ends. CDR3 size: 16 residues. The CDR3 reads CASSVEGGERTDTQYF. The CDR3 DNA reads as TGTGCCAGCAGCGTAGAGGGCGGAGAGCGCACAGATACGCAGTATTTT.

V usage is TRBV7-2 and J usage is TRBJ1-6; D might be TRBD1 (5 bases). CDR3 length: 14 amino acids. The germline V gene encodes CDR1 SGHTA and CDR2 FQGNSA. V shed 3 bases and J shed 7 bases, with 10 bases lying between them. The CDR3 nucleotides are TGTGCCAGCAGCTTGGGCAGGGAAAATTCACCCCTCCACTTT. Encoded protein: CASSLGRENSPLHF.

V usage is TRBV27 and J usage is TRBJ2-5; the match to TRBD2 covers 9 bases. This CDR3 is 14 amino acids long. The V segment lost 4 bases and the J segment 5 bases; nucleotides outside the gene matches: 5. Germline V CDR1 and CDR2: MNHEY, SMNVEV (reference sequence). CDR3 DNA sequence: TGTGCCAGCAGTTCACTAGCGGGTCACGAGACCCAGTACTTC. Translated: CASSSLAGHETQYF.

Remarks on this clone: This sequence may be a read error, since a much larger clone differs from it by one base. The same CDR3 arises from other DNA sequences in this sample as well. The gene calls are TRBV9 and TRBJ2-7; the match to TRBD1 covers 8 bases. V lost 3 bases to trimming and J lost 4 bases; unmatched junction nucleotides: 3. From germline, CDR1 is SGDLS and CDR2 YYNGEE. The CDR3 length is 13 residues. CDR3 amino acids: CASSAQGAYEQYF. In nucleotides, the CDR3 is TGTGCCAGCAGCGCCCAGGGGGCTTACGAGCAGTACTTC.

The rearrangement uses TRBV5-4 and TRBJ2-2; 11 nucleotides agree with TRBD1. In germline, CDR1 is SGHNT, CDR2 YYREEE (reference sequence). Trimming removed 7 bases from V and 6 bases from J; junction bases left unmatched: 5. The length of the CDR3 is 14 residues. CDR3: CASGQGAIAGELFF. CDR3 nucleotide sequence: TGTGCCAGCGGACAGGGGGCTATCGCCGGGGAGCTGTTTTTT.

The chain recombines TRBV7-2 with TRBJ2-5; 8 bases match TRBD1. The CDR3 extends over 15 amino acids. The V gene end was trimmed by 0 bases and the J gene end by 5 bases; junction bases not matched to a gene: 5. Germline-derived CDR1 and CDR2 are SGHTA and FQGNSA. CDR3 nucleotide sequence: TGTGCCAGCAGCTTAGCGAGGACAGGGAGGGAGACCCAGTACTTC. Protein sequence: CASSLARTGRETQYF.

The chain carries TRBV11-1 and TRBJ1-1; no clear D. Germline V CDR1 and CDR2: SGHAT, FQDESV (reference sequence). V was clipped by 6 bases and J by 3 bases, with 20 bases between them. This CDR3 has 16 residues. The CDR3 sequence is CASSSNKRIRDTEAFF. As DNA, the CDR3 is TGTGCCAGCAGTTCGAATAAAAGGATCCGGGACACTGAAGCTTTCTTT.

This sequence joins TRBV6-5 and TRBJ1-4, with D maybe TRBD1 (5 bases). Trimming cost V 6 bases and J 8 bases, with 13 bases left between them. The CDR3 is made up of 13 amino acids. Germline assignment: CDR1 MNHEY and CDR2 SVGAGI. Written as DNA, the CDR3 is TGTGCCAGCAGCCGGGGACTTGGGGAAAAACTGTTTTTT. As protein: CASSRGLGEKLFF.

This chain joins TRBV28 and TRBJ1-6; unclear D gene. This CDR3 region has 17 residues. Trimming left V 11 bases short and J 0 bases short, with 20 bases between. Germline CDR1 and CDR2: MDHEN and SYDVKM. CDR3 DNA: TGTGCCGGGAGAGGTGGCAGAGCGAGCTCCTATAATTCACCCCTCCACTTT. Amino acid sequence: CAGRGGRASSYNSPLHF.

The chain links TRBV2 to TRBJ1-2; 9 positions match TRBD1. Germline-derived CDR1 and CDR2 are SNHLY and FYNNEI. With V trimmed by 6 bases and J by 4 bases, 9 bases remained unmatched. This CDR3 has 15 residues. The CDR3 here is CASRPKDRGVYGYTF. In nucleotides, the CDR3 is TGTGCCAGCAGGCCTAAGGACAGGGGTGTCTATGGCTACACCTTC.

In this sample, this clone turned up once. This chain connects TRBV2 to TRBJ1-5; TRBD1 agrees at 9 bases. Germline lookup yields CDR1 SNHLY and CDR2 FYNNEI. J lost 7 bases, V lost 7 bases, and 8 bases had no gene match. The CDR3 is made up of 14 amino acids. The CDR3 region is CASTMGQGRQPQHF. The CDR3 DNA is TGTGCCAGCACTATGGGACAGGGCAGACAGCCCCAGCATTTT.

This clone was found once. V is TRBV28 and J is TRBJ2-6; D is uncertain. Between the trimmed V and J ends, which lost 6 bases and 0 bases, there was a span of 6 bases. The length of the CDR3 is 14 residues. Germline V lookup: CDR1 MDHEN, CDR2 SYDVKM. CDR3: CASSRPSGANVLTF. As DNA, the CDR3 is TGTGCCAGCAGCCGTCCCTCTGGGGCCAACGTCCTGACTTTC.

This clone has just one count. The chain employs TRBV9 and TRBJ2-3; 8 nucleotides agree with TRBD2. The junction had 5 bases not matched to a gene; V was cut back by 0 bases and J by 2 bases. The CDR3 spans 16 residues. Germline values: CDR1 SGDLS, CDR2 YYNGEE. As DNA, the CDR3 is TGTGCCAGCAGCGTAGGGGTTAGCGGGAACACAGATACGCAGTATTTT. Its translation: CASSVGVSGNTDTQYF.

CDR3 residues: CASRRLEAGDIQYF. The CDR3 bases are TGTGCCAGCAGGCGACTAGAGGCCGGAGACATTCAGTACTTC. The chain carries TRBV6-6 and TRBJ2-4; D possibly corresponds to TRBD2 (6 bases). V gave up 6 bases and J gave up 8 bases, with 17 bases separating them. Germline V gives CDR1 MNHNY, CDR2 SVGAGI (reference sequence). The CDR3 has 14 amino acids.

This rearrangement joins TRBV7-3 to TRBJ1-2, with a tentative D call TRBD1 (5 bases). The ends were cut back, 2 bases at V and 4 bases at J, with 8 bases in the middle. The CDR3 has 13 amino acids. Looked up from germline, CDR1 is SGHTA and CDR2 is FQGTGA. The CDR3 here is CASSLPGSYGYTF. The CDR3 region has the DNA TGTGCCAGCAGCTTACCAGGGAGCTATGGCTACACCTTC.

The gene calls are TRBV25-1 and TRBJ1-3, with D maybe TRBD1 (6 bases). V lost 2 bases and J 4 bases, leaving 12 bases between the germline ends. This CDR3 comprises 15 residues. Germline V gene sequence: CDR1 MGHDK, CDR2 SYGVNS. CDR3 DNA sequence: TGTGCCAGCAGTGAACAGGCAGGGGTCGGAAACACCATATATTTT. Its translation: CASSEQAGVGNTIYF.

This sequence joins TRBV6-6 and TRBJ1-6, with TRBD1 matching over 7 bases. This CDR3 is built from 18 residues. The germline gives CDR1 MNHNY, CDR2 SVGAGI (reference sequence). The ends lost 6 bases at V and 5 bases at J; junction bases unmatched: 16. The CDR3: CASSRGTAEPYHNSPLHF. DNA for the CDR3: TGTGCCAGCAGCCGAGGGACAGCCGAACCATACCATAATTCACCCCTCCACTTT.

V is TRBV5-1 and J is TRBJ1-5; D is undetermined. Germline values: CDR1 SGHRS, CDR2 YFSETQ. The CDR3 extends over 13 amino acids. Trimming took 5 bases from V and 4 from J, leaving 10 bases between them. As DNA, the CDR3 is TGCGCCAGCAGGTTAGGGCAGAATCAGCCCCAGCATTTT. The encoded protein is CASRLGQNQPQHF.

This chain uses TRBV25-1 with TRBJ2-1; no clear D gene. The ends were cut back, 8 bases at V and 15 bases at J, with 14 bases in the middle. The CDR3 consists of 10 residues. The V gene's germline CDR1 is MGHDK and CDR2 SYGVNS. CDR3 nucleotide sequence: TGTGCCAGCTATGGTTGGGTGTGGTTCTTC. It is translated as CASYGWVWFF.

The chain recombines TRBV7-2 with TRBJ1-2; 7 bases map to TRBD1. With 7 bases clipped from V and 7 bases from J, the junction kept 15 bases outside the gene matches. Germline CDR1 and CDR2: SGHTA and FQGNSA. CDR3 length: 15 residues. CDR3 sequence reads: CASTFSGGRTSGYTF. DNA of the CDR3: TGTGCCAGCACGTTCTCAGGGGGACGGACCTCTGGCTACACCTTC. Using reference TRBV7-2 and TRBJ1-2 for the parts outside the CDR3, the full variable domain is GAGVSQSPSNKVTEKGKDVELRCDPISGHTALYWYRQSLGQGLEFLIYFQGNSAPDKSGLPSDRFSAERTGGSVSTLTIQRTQQEDSAVYLCASTFSGGRTSGYTFGSGTRLTVV.